The 11 T cell receptor beta chains presented below share a single source sample, sequenced in a study of Ad26.COV2.S vaccination and SARS-CoV-2 variants. Indicated treatment: about 20 received Ad26.COV2.S at low or high dose, single or two shots; 5 received placebo; per-sample allocation not given. Collection of samples fell on day 63 after the first vaccine or placebo injection. Using immunoSEQ multiplex PCR, the repertoire was profiled, and TCRdb retains in-frame clones only, with some absent. The sample includes some 400,000 clones, over 75% seen only once; the top ten take under 2%. The sample in question was peripheral blood, obtained in a trial of Ad26.COV2.S vaccine versus placebo. Every receptor here comes from a person between 18 and 65 years old who received the Ad26.COV2.S COVID-19 vaccine or a placebo.

This chain joins TRBV2 and TRBJ2-7; D is unresolved. From germline, CDR1 is SNHLY and CDR2 FYNNEI. This CDR3 is 12 amino acids long. Deletions cut 3 bases from V and 2 bases from J, with 5 bases between. CDR3 bases: TGTGCCAGCAGTGATCCTCCCTACGAGCAGTACTTC. Protein: CASSDPPYEQYF.

The CDR3 DNA follows: TGTGCCAGCAGTTCTGACAGGGGACCCCAGCCCCAGCATTTT. Translating it yields CASSSDRGPQPQHF. The rearrangement uses TRBV2 and TRBJ1-5; 8 bases fit TRBD1. Trimming at V came to 5 bases and at J to 7 bases, leaving 7 bases not matched to a gene. Per germline, CDR1 SNHLY and CDR2 FYNNEI. CDR3 size: 14 residues.

CDR3 residues: CASSPPLAFTQYF. The CDR3 region has the DNA TGTGCCAGCAGCCCCCCTCTAGCTTTCACGCAGTATTTT. This chain links TRBV28 with TRBJ2-3, with D perhaps TRBD2 (5 bases). Germline V gives CDR1 MDHEN, CDR2 SYDVKM. With 6 bases removed from V and 9 bases from J, the gap between germline ends came to 16 bases. CDR3 length: 13 residues.

In DNA, the CDR3 is TGTGCCAGCAGTGGGCCGGGACTAGCGGGAGACTACGAGCAGTACTTC. Translated, it gives CASSGPGLAGDYEQYF. This rearrangement joins TRBV6-1 to TRBJ2-7; the match to TRBD2 covers 14 bases. CDR1 and CDR2 (germline): MNHNS, SASEGT. The junction had 5 bases not matched to a gene; V was cut back by 4 bases and J by 3 bases. The CDR3 sequence is 16 residues long.

The gene calls are TRBV19 and TRBJ2-7; D unclear. Germline V lookup: CDR1 LNHDA, CDR2 SQIVND (reference sequence). Between the trimmed V and J ends, which lost 3 bases and 2 bases, there was a span of 17 bases. This CDR3 is built from 16 residues. The CDR3 nucleotides read TGTGCCAGTAGTATTAGTCGTTTCGGCCGCCCCTACGAGCAGTACTTC. Protein product: CASSISRFGRPYEQYF. The full variable domain, with the rest looked up from reference TRBV19 and TRBJ2-7, is DGGITQSPKYLFRKEGQNVTLSCEQNLNHDAMYWYRQDPGQGLRLIYYSQIVNDFQKGDIAEGYSVSREKKESFPLTVTSAQKNPTAFYLCASSISRFGRPYEQYFGPGTRLTVT.

This chain connects TRBV28 to TRBJ2-3, with 13 bases fitting TRBD2. Germline loops: CDR1 MDHEN, CDR2 SYDVKM. Trimming removed 5 bases from V and 3 bases from J; junction bases left unmatched: 8. The CDR3 is 17 residues long. CDR3: CASSPHGTSGKTDTQYF. CDR3 bases: TGTGCCAGCAGTCCCCATGGGACTAGCGGGAAGACAGATACGCAGTATTTT.

This rearrangement joins TRBV12-3 or TRBV12-4 to TRBJ2-1, with 7 positions matching TRBD2. The V gene end was trimmed by 6 bases and the J gene end by 12 bases; junction bases not matched to a gene: 8. CDR3 length: 12 amino acids. The CDR3 spells CASSTGLGWQFF. Written as DNA, the CDR3 is TGTGCCAGCAGCACCGGACTAGGGTGGCAGTTCTTC.

This clone was counted a single time. CDR3 residues: CASSYDNTGTSGRMDSYF. CDR3 in DNA: TGTGCCAGCAGTTACGACAATACCGGGACTAGCGGGAGGATGGATTCGTACTTC. The chain joins TRBV6-2 or TRBV6-3 to TRBJ2-7, with 15 bases identical to TRBD2. Germline CDR1 is MNHEY and CDR2 is SVGEGT. Trimming cost V 2 bases and J 12 bases; bases outside gene matches: 17. The CDR3 is 18 residues long.

The chain is built from TRBV5-1 and TRBJ1-1; weak D call: TRBD1 (6 bases). The CDR3 consists of 17 residues. Trimming removed 3 bases from V and 1 base from J, with 19 bases in between. From germline, CDR1 is SGHRS and CDR2 YFSETQ. CDR3 nucleotide sequence: TGCGCCAGCAGCTGGGAAGGGGGTACGGTGGGGAACACTGAAGCTTTCTTT. Translation gives CASSWEGGTVGNTEAFF.

This clone turned up a few times. The rearrangement uses TRBV6-5 and TRBJ1-6, with 7 bases that match TRBD1. The germline gives CDR1 MNHEY, CDR2 SVGAGI. The ends lost 5 bases at V and 3 bases at J; junction bases unmatched: 4. This CDR3 region has 15 residues. The chain's CDR3 is CASSRDSLYNSPLHF. The CDR3 DNA reads as TGTGCCAGCAGTCGGGACAGCCTCTATAATTCACCCCTCCACTTT.

The V gene is TRBV5-1, the J gene TRBJ2-3; TRBD2 is a possible D gene (5 bases). The CDR3 is 13 residues long. Germline lookup yields CDR1 SGHRS and CDR2 YFSETQ. Trimming shortened V by 0 bases and J by 10 bases, and 12 bases separated the two germline ends. CDR3 nucleotide sequence: TGCGCCAGCAGCTTGGCTGCCGAGGGCTCGCAGTATTTT. It yields the protein CASSLAAEGSQYF.